Listed below are T cell receptor beta chains from one sample, sequenced in a study of PD-1 blockade in classical Hodgkin lymphoma. Sequencing used immunoSEQ multiplex PCR; TCRdb keeps in-frame clones, though not all of them. The data contain 4,000 to 4,500 clones, 66% of them singletons. The sample in question was peripheral blood mononuclear cells (PBMCs), obtained before the second cycle of nivolumab. The receptor set was obtained from a human donor with classical Hodgkin lymphoma. Both conserved end residues are part of each CDR3. D genes are given only for firm matches. The size of a clone is reported for some rows only, either as once, few or many, or as a class for expanded clones.

>TRBJ1-2|NA|NA|TRBV5-1|14
CASSLTGGNYGYTF
TGCGCCAGCAGCTTGACGGGGGGCAACTATGGCTACACCTTC
>TRBJ2-7|NA|NA|TRBV30|15
CAWSVNAGPLYEQYF
TGTGCCTGGAGTGTAAATGCAGGGCCCCTATACGAGCAGTACTTC
>TRBJ2-7|NA|NA|TRBV7-9|14
CASSLGLDSYEQYF
TGTGCCAGCAGCTTAGGCTTAGACTCCTACGAGCAGTACTTC
>TRBJ2-4|TRBD1|NA|TRBV7-2|18
CASSLRYRGRASTNIQYF
TGTGCCAGCAGCTTGAGATACAGGGGGAGAGCCTCCACAAACATTCAGTACTTC
>TRBJ2-3|NA|NA|TRBV19|15
CASSRNRDERNTQYF
TGTGCCAGTAGTAGGAACAGGGATGAGCGAAATACGCAGTATTTT
>TRBJ1-1|NA|once|TRBV2|13
CASSGSENTEAFF
TGTGCCAGCAGTGGTTCCGAGAACACTGAAGCTTTCTTT
>TRBJ2-7|NA|NA|TRBV2|15
CASRVIGAGASEQYF
TGTGCCAGCAGGGTTATAGGGGCAGGGGCTTCCGAGCAGTACTTC
>TRBJ2-3|TRBD2|NA|TRBV27|17
CASSLYTSGTTQNTQYF
TGTGCCAGCAGTTTATATACTAGCGGGACTACGCAAAATACGCAGTATTTT
>TRBJ1-2|NA|few|TRBV5-8|12
CASSRTDSGYTF
TGTGCCAGCAGCCGGACAGATTCTGGCTACACCTTC
>TRBJ2-2|TRBD2|NA|TRBV19|14
CASSISGGSGELFF
TGTGCCAGTAGTATCTCGGGGGGTTCCGGGGAGCTGTTTTTT
>TRBJ2-3|NA|NA|TRBV4-1|15
CASSVTGLSTDTQYF
TGCGCCAGCAGCGTTACTGGTCTGAGCACAGATACGCAGTATTTT
>TRBJ2-6|NA|NA|TRBV4-2|18
CASSLTPQVSTGANVLTF
TGTGCCAGCAGCTTGACCCCCCAGGTTAGTACTGGGGCCAACGTCCTGACTTTC
>TRBJ2-5|NA|once|TRBV9|13
CASSVTTQETQYF
TGTGCCAGCAGCGTAACTACTCAAGAGACCCAGTACTTC
>TRBJ2-2|NA|few|TRBV7-9|14
CASPLGGPTGELFF
TGTGCCAGTCCACTAGGAGGCCCCACCGGGGAGCTGTTTTTT
>TRBJ1-2|NA|few|TRBV7-8|14
CASSSPGAFWGYTF
TGTGCCAGCAGCTCGCCGGGGGCCTTCTGGGGCTACACCTTC
>TRBJ2-7|TRBD2|NA|TRBV13|15
CASSLSASGSNEQYF
TGTGCCAGCAGCTTATCGGCTAGCGGGAGTAACGAGCAGTACTTC
>TRBJ1-4|NA|NA|TRBV7-9|15
CASSTGETTNEKLFF
TGTGCCAGCAGCACCGGGGAAACAACTAATGAAAAACTGTTTTTT
>TRBJ2-3|NA|NA|TRBV29-1|12
CSVEVTLGTQYF
TGCAGCGTTGAAGTTACACTGGGTACGCAGTATTTT
>TRBJ2-1|NA|NA|TRBV11-2|14
CASSLSIRGGEQVF
TGTGCCAGCAGCCTCAGCATAAGAGGTGGCGAGCAAGTCTTC
>TRBJ1-2|TRBD1|NA|TRBV7-6|13
CASSTSAGGGYTF
TGTGCCAGCAGCACTAGCGCAGGGGGTGGCTACACCTTC
>TRBJ2-3|NA|NA|TRBV7-2|15
CASTLVGRSTDTQYF
TGTGCCAGCACCTTAGTGGGAAGAAGCACAGATACGCAGTATTTT
>TRBJ2-1|TRBD2|NA|TRBV11-1|17
CASSLASWRGGTNEQFF
TGTGCCAGCAGCTTAGCCTCCTGGAGGGGAGGGACCAATGAGCAGTTCTTC
>TRBJ2-2|NA|NA|TRBV5-4|14
CASSLPGSTGELFF
TGTGCCAGCAGCTTGCCAGGGAGTACCGGGGAGCTGTTTTTT
>TRBJ2-1|NA|few|TRBV7-9|14
CASQLAEAPNEQFF
TGTGCCAGCCAGTTAGCGGAGGCACCCAATGAGCAGTTCTTC
>TRBJ2-7|NA|large|TRBV5-1|9
CASRGEQYF
TGCGCCAGCAGGGGCGAGCAGTACTTC
>TRBJ2-7|NA|NA|TRBV30|15
CAWSVNAGPLYEQYF
TGTGCCTGGAGTGTAAATGCAGGGCCCCTATACGAGCAGTACTTC
>TRBJ2-3|TRBD1|NA|TRBV5-1|16
CASSVGTGATTDTQYF
TGCGCCAGCAGCGTGGGGACAGGGGCCACCACAGATACGCAGTATTTT
>TRBJ2-1|TRBD2|NA|TRBV9|15
CASSTGLAVYNEQFF
TGTGCCAGCAGCACGGGACTAGCGGTATACAATGAGCAGTTCTTC
>TRBJ2-5|NA|NA|TRBV19|16
CASGTIYGKYQETQYF
TGTGCCTCAGGAACGATTTACGGAAAGTACCAAGAGACCCAGTACTTC
>TRBJ1-2|TRBD1|once|TRBV6-5|11
CASSEWDSGTF
TGTGCCAGCAGTGAATGGGACAGCGGGACCTTC
>TRBJ2-3|NA|NA|TRBV5-5|14
CASSLASATDTQYF
TGTGCCAGCAGCTTGGCTAGCGCCACAGATACGCAGTATTTT
>TRBJ1-2|NA|NA|TRBV28|12
CASSSGGLGYTF
TGTGCCAGCAGTTCTGGGGGCCTTGGCTACACCTTC
>TRBJ2-3|NA|NA|TRBV7-8|14
CASRKRYYTDTQYF
TGTGCCAGCCGGAAGCGATACTACACAGATACGCAGTATTTT
>TRBJ2-7|NA|NA|TRBV6-5|10
CASRRDSQYF
TGTGCCAGCAGGAGGGACTCACAGTACTTC